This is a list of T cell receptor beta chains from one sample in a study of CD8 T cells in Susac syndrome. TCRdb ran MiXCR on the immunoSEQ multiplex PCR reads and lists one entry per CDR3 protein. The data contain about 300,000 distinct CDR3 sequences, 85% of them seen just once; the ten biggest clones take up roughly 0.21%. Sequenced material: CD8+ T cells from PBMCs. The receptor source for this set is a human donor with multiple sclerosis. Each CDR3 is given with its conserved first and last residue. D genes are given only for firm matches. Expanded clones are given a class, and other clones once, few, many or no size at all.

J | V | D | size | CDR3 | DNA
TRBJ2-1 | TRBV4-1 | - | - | CASSQYAGWNEQFF | TGCGCCAGCAGCCAATATGCGGGTTGGAATGAGCAGTTCTTC
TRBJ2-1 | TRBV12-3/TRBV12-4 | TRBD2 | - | CASRAGTTYNEQFF | TGTGCCAGCAGGGCCGGGACTACCTACAATGAGCAGTTCTTC
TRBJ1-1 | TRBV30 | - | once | CAWSVDNTEAFF | TGTGCCTGGAGTGTTGATAACACTGAAGCTTTCTTT
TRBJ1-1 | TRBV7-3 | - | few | CASSSGAREAFF | TGTGCCAGCAGCTCCGGGGCTCGTGAAGCTTTCTTT
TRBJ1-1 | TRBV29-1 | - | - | CSVGGRGGYTEAFF | TGCAGCGTTGGGGGAAGGGGCGGGTACACTGAAGCTTTCTTT
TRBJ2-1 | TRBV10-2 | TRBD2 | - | CASSYPELAGEGRNNEQFF | TGCGCCAGCAGTTATCCAGAACTAGCGGGAGAGGGGAGGAACAATGAGCAGTTCTTC
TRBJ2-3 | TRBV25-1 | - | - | CASSVGLETQYF | TGTGCCAGCAGTGTCGGGTTAGAGACGCAGTATTTT
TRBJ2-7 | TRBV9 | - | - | CASSPAPGRYYEQYF | TGTGCCAGCAGCCCAGCCCCGGGACGCTACTACGAGCAGTACTTC
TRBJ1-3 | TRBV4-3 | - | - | CASSQDGVAGNTIYF | TGCGCCAGCAGCCAAGATGGGGTTGCTGGAAACACCATATATTTT
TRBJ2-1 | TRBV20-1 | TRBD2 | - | CSAFPGGRPTMSSFF | TGCAGTGCTTTCCCGGGAGGCCGGCCTACAATGAGCAGTTTCTTC
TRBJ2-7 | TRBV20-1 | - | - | CSARSGLYEQYF | TGCAGTGCTAGATCGGGGCTCTACGAGCAGTACTTC
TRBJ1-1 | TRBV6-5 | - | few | CASSYTSNTEAFF | TGTGCCAGCAGTTACACGTCGAACACTGAAGCTTTCTTT
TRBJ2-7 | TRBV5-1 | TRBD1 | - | CASSGRDRGPTYEQYF | TGCGCCAGCAGCGGCCGGGACAGGGGCCCTACCTACGAGCAGTACTTC
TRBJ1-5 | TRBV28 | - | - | CASSLWPVNQPQHF | TGTGCCAGCAGTTTATGGCCAGTCAATCAGCCCCAGCATTTT